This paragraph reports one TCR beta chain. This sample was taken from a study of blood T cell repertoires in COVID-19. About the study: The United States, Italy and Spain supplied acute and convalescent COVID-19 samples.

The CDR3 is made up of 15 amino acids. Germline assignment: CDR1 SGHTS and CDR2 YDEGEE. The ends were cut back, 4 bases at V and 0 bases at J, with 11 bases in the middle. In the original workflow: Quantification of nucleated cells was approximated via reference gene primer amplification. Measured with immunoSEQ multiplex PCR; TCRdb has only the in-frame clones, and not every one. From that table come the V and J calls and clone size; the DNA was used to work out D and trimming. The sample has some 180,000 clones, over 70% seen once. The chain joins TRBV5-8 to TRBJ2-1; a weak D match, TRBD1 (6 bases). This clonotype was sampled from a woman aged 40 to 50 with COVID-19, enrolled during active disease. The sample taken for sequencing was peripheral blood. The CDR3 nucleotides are TGTGCCAGCAGCGCGGCGGACAGCTCCTACAATGAGCAGTTCTTC. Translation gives CASSAADSSYNEQFF.